This T cell receptor (beta chain) was identified during a study of Ad26.COV2.S vaccination and SARS-CoV-2 variants. Overall study results and limits: Ad26.COV2.S recipients had broader spike-specific TCRs (P = 0.0014). There was reportedly substantial breadth in spike-specific CD8+ and CD4+ T cell responses after vaccination. Measurement of non-spike TCR breadth gave similar results in vaccine and placebo recipients. Analyses of TCR breadth and depth may have underestimated total T cell responses.

The germline V and J ends were trimmed by 1 base and 6 bases, with 14 bases remaining between them. This CDR3 has 15 residues. The germline gives CDR1 SGHAT, CDR2 FQNNGV. Notes on this clone: What it binds is not known.

TCRdb's table, derived via immunoSEQ multiplex PCR, lists solely in-frame clones and lacks some. The sample has over 130,000 clones; 86% are singletons. V usage is TRBV11-2 and J usage is TRBJ2-3; D gene ambiguous. The TCR sequence derives from a human donor who had recovered from COVID-19. Here the sequenced sample was peripheral blood, taken after recovery from COVID-19. This CDR3 reads CASSLVSLGSDTQYF. For the CDR3, the DNA is TGTGCCAGCAGCTTAGTATCATTAGGGTCCGATACGCAGTATTTT.